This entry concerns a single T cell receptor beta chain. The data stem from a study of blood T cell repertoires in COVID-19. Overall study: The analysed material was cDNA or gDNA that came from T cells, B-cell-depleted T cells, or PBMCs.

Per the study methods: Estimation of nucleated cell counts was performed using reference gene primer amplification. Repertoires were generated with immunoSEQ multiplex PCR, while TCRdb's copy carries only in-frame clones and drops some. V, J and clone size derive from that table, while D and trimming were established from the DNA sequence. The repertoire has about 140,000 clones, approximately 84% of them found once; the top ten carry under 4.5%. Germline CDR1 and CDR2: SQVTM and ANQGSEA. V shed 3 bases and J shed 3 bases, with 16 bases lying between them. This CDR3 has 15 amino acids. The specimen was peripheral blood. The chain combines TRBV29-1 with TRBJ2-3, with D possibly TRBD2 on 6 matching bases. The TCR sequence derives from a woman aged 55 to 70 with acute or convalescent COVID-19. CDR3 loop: CSVEGPGDLTDTQYF. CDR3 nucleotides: TGCAGCGTTGAGGGGCCGGGGGACCTGACAGATACGCAGTATTTT.